A selection of T cell receptor beta chains follows, all from one sample in a study of beta chain features in type 1 diabetes. Produced via immunoSEQ multiplex PCR; TCRdb's table is partial and in-frame only. The sample yields about 210,000 clones, about 11% seen once. Input material: central memory CD4+ T cells from blood. The receptors stem from a man between 18 and 35 years old in good health. Both conserved end residues are part of each CDR3. A D gene is named only where the DNA matches it firmly. Clone size is stated in some rows and not others, as once, few, many or a class when expanded.

j_gene	d_gene	abundance	v_gene	CDR3aa	CDR3nt
TRBJ1-1	TRBD1	few	TRBV4-3	CASRPGQPNTEAFF	TGCGCCAGCAGACCGGGACAGCCGAACACTGAAGCTTTCTTT
TRBJ2-7	NA	few	TRBV28	CASSLPPGNLNEQYF	TGTGCCAGCAGTTTACCTCCAGGGAACCTGAACGAGCAGTACTTC
TRBJ1-4	NA	few	TRBV25-1	CASSEYGEDEKLFF	TGTGCCAGCAGTGAATACGGGGAAGATGAAAAACTGTTTTTT
TRBJ2-1	NA	NA	TRBV9	CASSVGRSAYNEQFF	TGTGCCAGCAGCGTAGGGCGGAGCGCCTACAATGAGCAGTTCTTC
TRBJ2-3	NA	NA	TRBV5-1	CASSGGDYTDTQYF	TGCGCCAGCAGCGGAGGGGATTACACAGATACGCAGTATTTT
TRBJ2-7	TRBD2	NA	TRBV10-3	CAISSGSIYEQYF	TGTGCCATCAGTAGCGGGAGCATCTACGAGCAGTACTTC
TRBJ2-1	TRBD2	few	TRBV5-1	CASSLRGLAGVGDNEQFF	TGCGCCAGCAGCTTGAGGGGACTAGCGGGAGTTGGGGACAATGAGCAGTTCTTC
TRBJ2-7	TRBD1	few	TRBV7-2	CASSLTGGVLEQYF	TGTGCCAGCAGCCTGACAGGGGGCGTTCTCGAGCAGTACTTC
TRBJ2-5	TRBD2	few	TRBV5-6	CASSPATSGRSVTQYF	TGTGCCAGCAGCCCGGCGACTAGCGGGAGATCAGTGACCCAGTACTTC
TRBJ2-7	NA	NA	TRBV5-1	CASSADFYEQYF	TGCGCCAGCAGCGCCGACTTCTACGAGCAGTACTTC
TRBJ1-2	NA	few	TRBV30	CAWSVGNDGYTF	TGTGCCTGGAGTGTAGGGAACGATGGCTACACCTTC
TRBJ2-1	NA	many	TRBV7-9	CASRGFPAHRNEQFF	TGTGCCAGCAGAGGTTTTCCTGCGCACCGTAATGAGCAGTTCTTC
TRBJ2-7	NA	many	TRBV11-2	CASSLLQGSSSYEQYF	TGTGCCAGCAGCCTCCTACAGGGATCCTCCTCCTACGAGCAGTACTTC
TRBJ2-7	NA	few	TRBV6-6	CASSTAGQEHYDQYF	TGTGCCAGCAGTACAGCGGGACAGGAACACTACGATCAGTACTTC
TRBJ2-7	NA	few	TRBV18	CASSPDMTSSYEQYF	TGTGCCAGCTCACCTGATATGACGAGCTCCTACGAGCAGTACTTC
TRBJ2-5	NA	few	TRBV2	CASSASAGGTQYF	TGTGCCAGCAGTGCATCAGCCGGAGGGACCCAGTACTTC
TRBJ2-3	NA	few	TRBV29-1	CSVGQGGDTQYF	TGCAGCGTTGGACAGGGAGGAGATACGCAGTATTTT
TRBJ2-5	NA	NA	TRBV20-1	CSASSQETQYF	TGCAGTGCTAGTTCCCAAGAGACCCAGTACTTC
TRBJ2-1	TRBD2	NA	TRBV4-3	CASSPGSGRAPEQFF	TGCGCCAGCAGCCCCGGTAGCGGGAGGGCCCCTGAGCAGTTCTTC
TRBJ2-5	NA	few	TRBV18	CASSPQGIQETQYF	TGTGCCAGCTCACCCCAGGGGATTCAAGAGACCCAGTACTTC
TRBJ2-1	NA	NA	TRBV7-2	CASSLMSGGDEQFF	TGTGCCAGCAGCTTAATGTCAGGGGGGGATGAGCAGTTCTTC
TRBJ2-7	NA	NA	TRBV4-1	CASSLSGTELREQYF	TGCGCCAGCAGCCTGTCCGGGACCGAGCTACGTGAGCAGTACTTC
TRBJ1-5	NA	once	TRBV27	CASSLSRGSHQPQHF	TGTGCCAGCAGTTTATCCCGAGGGTCTCATCAGCCCCAGCATTTT
TRBJ2-3	TRBD1	NA	TRBV18	CASSPPRTDRGDTQYF	TGTGCCAGCTCACCACCTAGGACAGACAGGGGAGATACGCAGTATTTT
TRBJ1-1	TRBD1	NA	TRBV30	CAWTPGQGATEAFF	TGTGCCTGGACCCCGGGACAGGGGGCCACTGAAGCTTTCTTT
TRBJ1-5	NA	few	TRBV12-5	CASGLDLEQPQHF	TGTGCTAGTGGTTTGGACTTGGAACAGCCCCAGCATTTT
TRBJ2-6	NA	NA	TRBV2	CASTQTSGANVLTF	TGTGCCAGCACCCAGACATCTGGGGCCAACGTCCTGACTTTC
TRBJ2-1	TRBD1	NA	TRBV29-1	CLGTGVYNEQFF	TGCTTGGGGACAGGGGTCTACAATGAGCAGTTCTTC
TRBJ2-7	NA	NA	TRBV28	CASSSPGHSYEQYF	TGTGCCAGCAGTTCCCCGGGACATTCCTACGAGCAGTACTTC
TRBJ2-5	NA	NA	TRBV29-1	CSVVGGQETQYF	TGCAGCGTTGTGGGGGGCCAAGAGACCCAGTACTTC
TRBJ2-7	NA	few	TRBV6-6	CASASYEQYF	TGTGCCAGTGCCTCCTACGAGCAGTACTTC
TRBJ1-1	NA	NA	TRBV5-1	CASSVQGLLNTEAFF	TGCGCCAGCAGCGTACAGGGACTCTTGAACACTGAAGCTTTCTTT
TRBJ1-1	TRBD1	NA	TRBV29-1	CSVEWTGGMNTEAFF	TGCAGCGTTGAGTGGACAGGGGGCATGAACACTGAAGCTTTCTTT
TRBJ1-1	TRBD1	NA	TRBV9	CASSVTGGNTEAFF	TGTGCCAGCAGCGTTACAGGGGGGAACACTGAAGCTTTCTTT
TRBJ1-2	NA	NA	TRBV6-4	CASSDLGSGDYGYTF	TGTGCCAGCAGTGATCTTGGTTCGGGGGACTATGGCTACACCTTC
TRBJ2-7	TRBD1	NA	TRBV5-1	CASSSTGTDPYEQYF	TGCGCCAGCAGCTCCACCGGGACAGATCCCTACGAGCAGTACTTC
TRBJ2-5	TRBD1	few	TRBV2	CASSATGFQETQYF	TGTGCCAGCAGCGCGACAGGGTTCCAAGAGACCCAGTACTTC
TRBJ2-5	NA	few	TRBV5-1	CASSLELHETQYF	TGCGCCAGCAGCTTGGAACTGCACGAGACCCAGTACTTC
TRBJ1-4	TRBD1	NA	TRBV14	CASTRRGNEKLFF	TGTGCCAGCACGCGCAGGGGGAATGAAAAACTGTTTTTT
TRBJ1-3	NA	NA	TRBV7-2	CASSLGGDGNTIYF	TGTGCCAGCAGCTTAGGAGGGGACGGAAACACCATATATTTT
TRBJ1-1	NA	few	TRBV30	CAWGAMNTEAFF	TGTGCCTGGGGAGCGATGAACACTGAAGCTTTCTTT
TRBJ2-5	NA	many	TRBV30	CAWSVRNQETQYF	TGTGCCTGGAGTGTGAGAAACCAAGAGACCCAGTACTTC
TRBJ2-7	TRBD1	few	TRBV11-2	CASSLLFGTGHEQYF	TGTGCCAGCAGCTTATTGTTCGGGACAGGGCACGAGCAGTACTTC
TRBJ2-1	TRBD1	many	TRBV7-9	CASSYGTEVYEQFF	TGTGCCAGCAGCTACGGGACAGAGGTCTATGAGCAGTTCTTC
TRBJ2-7	NA	few	TRBV19	CASSIGPAGIHYEQYF	TGTGCCAGTAGTATAGGTCCGGCCGGCATCCACTACGAGCAGTACTTC
TRBJ2-7	NA	few	TRBV19	CASSPPGFYEQYF	TGTGCCAGTAGTCCCCCGGGATTCTACGAGCAGTACTTC